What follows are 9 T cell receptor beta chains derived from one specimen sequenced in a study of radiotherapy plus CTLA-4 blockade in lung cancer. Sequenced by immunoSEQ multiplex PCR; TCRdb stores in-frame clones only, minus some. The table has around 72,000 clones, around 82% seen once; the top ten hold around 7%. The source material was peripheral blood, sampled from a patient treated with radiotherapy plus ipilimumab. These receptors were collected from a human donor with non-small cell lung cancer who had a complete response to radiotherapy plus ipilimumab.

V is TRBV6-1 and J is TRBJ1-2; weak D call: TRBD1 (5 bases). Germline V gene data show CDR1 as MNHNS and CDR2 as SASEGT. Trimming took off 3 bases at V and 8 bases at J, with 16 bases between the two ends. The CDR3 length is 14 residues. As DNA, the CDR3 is TGTGCCAGCAGTGACTCTCTGGGGGGGTTAGGCTACACCTTC. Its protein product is CASSDSLGGLGYTF.

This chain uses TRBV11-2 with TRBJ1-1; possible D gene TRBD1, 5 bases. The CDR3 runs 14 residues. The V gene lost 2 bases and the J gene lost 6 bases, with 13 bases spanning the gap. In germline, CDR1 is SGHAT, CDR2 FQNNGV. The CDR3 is CASSLTGGEAEAFF. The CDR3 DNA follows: TGTGCCAGCAGCTTAACAGGTGGGGAGGCTGAAGCTTTCTTT.

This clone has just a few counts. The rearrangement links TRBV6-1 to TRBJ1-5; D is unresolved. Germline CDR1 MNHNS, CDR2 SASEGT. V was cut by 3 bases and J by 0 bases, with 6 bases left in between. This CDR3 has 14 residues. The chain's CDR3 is CASSDSYSNQPQHF. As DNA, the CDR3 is TGTGCCAGCAGTGATAGCTATAGCAATCAGCCCCAGCATTTT.

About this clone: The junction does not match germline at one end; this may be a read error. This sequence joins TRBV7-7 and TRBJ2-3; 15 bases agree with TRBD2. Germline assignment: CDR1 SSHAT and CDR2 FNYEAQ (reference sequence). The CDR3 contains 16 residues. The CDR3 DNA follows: TGTGCTAGCAGCACCGGACTAGCGGGAGGGACAGATACGCAGTATTTT. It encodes CASSTGLAGGTDTQYF.

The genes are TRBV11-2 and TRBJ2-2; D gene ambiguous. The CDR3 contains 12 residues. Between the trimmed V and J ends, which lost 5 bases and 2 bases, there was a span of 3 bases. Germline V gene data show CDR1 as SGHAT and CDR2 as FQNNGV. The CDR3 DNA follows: TGTGCCAGCAGCCACAACACCGGGGAGCTGTTTTTT. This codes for CASSHNTGELFF.

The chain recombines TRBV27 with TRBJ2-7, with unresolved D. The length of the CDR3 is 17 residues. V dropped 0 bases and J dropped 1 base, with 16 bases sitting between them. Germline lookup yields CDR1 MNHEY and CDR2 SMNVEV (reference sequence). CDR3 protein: CASSLSPPGAASYEQYF. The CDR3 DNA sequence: TGTGCCAGCAGTTTATCACCGCCCGGCGCGGCTTCCTACGAGCAGTACTTC.

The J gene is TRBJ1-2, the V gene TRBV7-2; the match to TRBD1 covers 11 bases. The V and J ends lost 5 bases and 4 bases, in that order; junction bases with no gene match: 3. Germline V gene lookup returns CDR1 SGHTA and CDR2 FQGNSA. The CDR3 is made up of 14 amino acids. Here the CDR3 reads CASSRTGGSYGYTF. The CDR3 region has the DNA TGTGCCAGCAGCCGGACAGGGGGCAGCTATGGCTACACCTTC.

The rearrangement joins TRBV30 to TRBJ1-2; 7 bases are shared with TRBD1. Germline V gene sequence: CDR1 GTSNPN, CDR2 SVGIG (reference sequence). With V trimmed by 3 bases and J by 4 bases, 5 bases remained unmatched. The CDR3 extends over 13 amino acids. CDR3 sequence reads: CAWRDRDSYGYTF. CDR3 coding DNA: TGTGCCTGGAGAGACAGGGACTCCTATGGCTACACCTTC.

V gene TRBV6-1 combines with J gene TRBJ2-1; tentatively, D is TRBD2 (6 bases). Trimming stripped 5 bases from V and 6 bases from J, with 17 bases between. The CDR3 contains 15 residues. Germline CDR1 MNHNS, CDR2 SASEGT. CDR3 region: CASSRTGVRGNEQFF. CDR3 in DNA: TGTGCCAGCAGTAGAACGGGAGTACGGGGCAATGAGCAGTTCTTC.